This T cell receptor (beta chain) came from a study of TIL therapy for anti-PD-1-resistant metastatic lung cancer. On the study more broadly: Progressing patients received lymphodepletion, expanded TIL infusion and IL-2. Tumors carried a median about 1.6 non-synonymous mutations per megabase.

V was clipped by 2 bases and J by 4 bases; unmatched bases: 6. CDR1 is SGDLS and CDR2 is YYNGEE in the germline V gene. CDR3 length: 16 amino acids. The immunoSEQ assay was v3. Survey-level samples got 1.5 million to 2.5 million read pairs; deep-level samples got about 4.5-6.5 million. Clones were sequenced by immunoSEQ multiplex PCR, and TCRdb holds only the in-frame ones, with some missing. The sample yields some 45,000 clones, around 85% seen once. Time point defined: pre-treatment sample, taken before nivolumab and TIL therapy. Enrollment ran from 2017 to early 2020. Sequenced material: blood, taken at baseline. The chain carries TRBV9 and TRBJ2-2, with 9 bases fitting TRBD1. The sequence was obtained from a person between 25 and 80 years old with non-small cell lung cancer. The CDR3, as DNA: TGTGCCAGCAGCGTTAGGGGACAGGGTGGCACCGGGGAGCTGTTTTTT. Encoded protein: CASSVRGQGGTGELFF.